This record concerns one TCR beta chain sequence. The antigen this receptor binds is unknown. It has no much larger one-base neighbor in the sample; base qualities were not kept. These data come from a study of persistence of HIV-infected CD4 T cells (dated by TCRdb to about 2020). Broadly, across the study: The median time the participants had spent on suppressive ART was 8 years. The clonality of all cells in each sorted population was measured by TCRbeta sequencing, and the clonality of infected cells was measured by proviral sequencing. CMV- and HIV-1 Gag-responding CD4+ T cells were isolated from ART-treated individuals so that antigen-driven clonal expansion of HIV-1-infected cells could be examined. In the cross-participant TCR cluster analysis, roughly eight participants were included for CMV and about 7 participants were included for Gag. Anti-CD3/anti-CD28 stimulation activated a higher proportion of cells, with a lower memory fraction, than antigen stimulation. Peripheral blood samples of up to 180 mL were obtained at multiple time points, with the exception of two participants, for whom leukapheresis was performed at a single time point. What the research found in general, with its limitations: TCRbeta richness in CMV- and Gag-responding cells was significantly lower than in anti-CD3/anti-CD28-responding cells; CMV-responding cells had higher oligoclonality than CD3/CD28-stimulated and Gag-responding cells. Degenerate expanded CDR3beta sequences were enriched in antigen-responding cells, suggesting convergent selection of CD4+ responses to CMV and Gag. Bulk TCR analyses could not be restricted to the rare CMV-responding cells that actually carried HIV-1 proviruses. Only a small number of individuals took part in the study, and the range of antigens tested was limited. A correlation was observed between TCR oligoclonality and proviral oligoclonality within the same sorted populations.

From its cysteine to its phenylalanine, the CDR3 spans 16 amino acids. The read is trimmed to its CDR3 DNA, 48 bases read in frame from base 1. The immunoSEQ hsTCRB assay version 4 in survey mode was used to sequence TCRbeta repertoires from genomic DNA. For TCRbeta sequencing, genomic DNA was diluted to 9.5 to 10 ng/uL, and up to 1 ug was used per sample. As for the original processing: TCRbeta data were analyzed in ImmunoSeq Analyzer 3.0, with diversity computed on productive nucleotide rearrangements. Using the Immunarch R package, lower-bound TCR diversity was estimated with the improved Chao index and clonality was estimated with the Gini coefficient. Different nucleotide rearrangements encoding the same CDR3beta amino acid sequence were treated as distinct clonotypes. Differential abundance analysis identified TCRbeta sequences significantly enriched in antigen-responding cells relative to anti-CD3/anti-CD28-activated cells. GLIPH2 grouped TCRs by predicted peptide-MHC specificity, both within each participant and across combined participant data sets. TCRdb obtained this table from immuneACCESS and retained in-frame rearrangements with V and J assigned. These tables miss some clones; where compared with another copy, unresolved V genes account for less than half of the shortfall, and the remainder is unexplained. The V and J calls and clone size are taken from that table; D and trimming were inferred from the DNA. The sample includes around 35,000 clones, with over 80% observed a single time. The ten largest account for about 1.3% of the sample.

Reading the label with the study, this specimen's treatment or condition is: suppressive antiretroviral therapy. As a nonspecific positive control representing the CD4+ T cell repertoire, the cells were stimulated with anti-CD3/anti-CD28 magnetic beads. Responding CD4+ T cells were sorted by upregulation of both CD40 ligand and CD69. HIV-1-infected adults in whom suppressive ART had been started during chronic infection were enrolled as participants. Plasma HIV-1 RNA had been undetectable (below 50 copies/mL) in participants for at least 4 years. To be included, participants needed a CD4+ T cell count above 400 cells/uL and a positive CMV serology. Before stimulation, PBMCs were isolated using density centrifugation and then depleted of CD8+ T cells. CD8-depleted PBMCs were stimulated for 18 hours with anti-CD28/CD49d costimulation, CD40-blocking antibody and enfuvirtide to prevent new infections. Cell sorting was done on a Beckman Coulter MoFlo Legacy or XDP sorter, and dead cells were excluded with propidium iodide. Genomic DNA was extracted with the QIAamp DNA Mini Kit for samples above one million cells, otherwise with the Quick-DNA Microprep Kit.

This sequence originates from an adult man with HIV who was CMV-seropositive. The chain employs TRBV21-1 and TRBJ1-6; the table calls TRBD1, which could not be checked here. TRBV21-1 is an annotated pseudogene. Sequencing used CD4+ T cells sorted from PBMCs after roughly 18-hour stimulation, obtained from a patient who received antiretroviral therapy. This specimen's cell subset or site label, interpreted: CD40L+CD69+ CD4 T cells responding to anti-CD3/anti-CD28 beads, representing the overall repertoire. Read as DNA, the sequence is TGTGCCAGCAGCATAGATTATGGGACACGGAATTCACCCCTCCACTTT. Translated, this gives CASSIDYGTRNSPLHF.